This T cell receptor beta chain was captured in a study of blood T cell repertoires in COVID-19. This CDR3 has 14 amino acids. Germline CDR1 SEHNR, CDR2 FQNEAQ (reference sequence). After removal of 3 bases from V and 3 bases from J, the junction contained 3 bases not matched to a gene. Profiling relied on immunoSEQ multiplex PCR, and the TCRdb table lists in-frame clones only, not all of them. This sample has under 300,000 clones, with about nine tenths found just once. The chain couples TRBV7-9 to TRBJ2-7; TRBD1 matches 9 bases. Input material: peripheral blood. The TCR originated in a man younger than 45 who had recovered from COVID-19. CDR3 region: CASSLGGQGYEQYF. The CDR3 coding sequence is TGTGCCAGCAGCTTGGGGGGACAGGGCTACGAGCAGTACTTC.